The clone carrying this T cell receptor (beta chain) was seen more than once but under ten times. This sample was included in a study of PD-1 blockade in classical Hodgkin lymphoma. Time point noted: cycle 4 day 1 (C4D1), after more than 5 weeks of nivolumab. Every patient was affected by relapse after autologous stem cell transplantation, while exposure to brentuximab vedotin was not uniform. Assay: immunoSEQ multiplex PCR; the TCRdb copy retains only in-frame clones and omits some. This repertoire shows tens of thousands of clones, 66% found once; its top ten account for 3.1%. Germline loops: CDR1 SQVTM, CDR2 ANQGSEA. This CDR3 is built from 12 residues. Trimming left V 4 bases short and J 6 bases short, with 12 bases between.

The sequences come from peripheral blood mononuclear cells (PBMCs), collected before the fourth cycle of nivolumab. V usage is TRBV29-1 and J usage is TRBJ1-1; D is ambiguous. This TCR came from a human donor with classical Hodgkin lymphoma. CDR3 in amino acids: CSVGSDPAEAFF. In DNA, the CDR3 is TGCAGCGTTGGTAGTGACCCTGCTGAAGCTTTCTTT.